These 12 T cell receptor beta chains share one sample of origin, sequenced in a study of blood T cell repertoires in COVID-19. Clones were read by immunoSEQ multiplex PCR, and TCRdb kept only the in-frame ones, dropping some. The top ten clones hold 0.85% to 1.3% of a sample with roughly 380,000 clones, roughly 77% of them seen once. Sequencing was done on a sample of peripheral blood. Every receptor here comes from a human donor with acute or convalescent COVID-19. The donor label of this sample is uncertain.

The gene calls are TRBV6-1 and TRBJ1-5; no definite D call. This CDR3 is built from 14 residues. V lost 2 bases and J 4 bases, leaving 9 bases between the germline ends. CDR1 is MNHNS and CDR2 is SASEGT in the germline V gene. The CDR3 region is CASSETWSNQPQHF. CDR3 coding DNA: TGTGCCAGCAGTGAAACGTGGAGTAATCAGCCCCAGCATTTT.

The V and J genes are TRBV4-2 and TRBJ2-3; TRBD2 is a possible D gene (5 bases). Trimming pared 0 bases from V and 2 bases from J, leaving 15 bases between. Looked up from germline, CDR1 is LGHNA and CDR2 is YNFKEQ. CDR3 length: 17 amino acids. The CDR3 coding sequence is TGTGCCAGCAGCCAAGAAGTAGCGAGTTTTTACACAGATACGCAGTATTTT. Amino acid sequence: CASSQEVASFYTDTQYF.

This chain connects TRBV5-4 to TRBJ2-3, with D hard to call. Per the germline V gene, CDR1 is SGHNT and CDR2 is YYREEE (reference sequence). This CDR3 is built from 15 residues. V was pared by 4 bases and J by 2 bases, with 14 bases between. For the CDR3, the DNA is TGTGCCAGCAGCCCCCGCAACTCCTTCACAGATACGCAGTATTTT. Its translation: CASSPRNSFTDTQYF.

The rearrangement joins TRBV6-6 to TRBJ2-1, with 8 nucleotides matching TRBD2. The CDR3 spans 15 residues. V was clipped by 5 bases and J by 7 bases; unmatched bases: 10. CDR1 and CDR2 from the germline V gene are MNHNY and SVGAGI (reference sequence). This chain's CDR3 is CASSLSGAGDNEQFF. In nucleotides, the CDR3 is TGTGCCAGCAGTCTCAGCGGAGCGGGAGATAATGAGCAGTTCTTC.

This clone was seen a few times. The chain couples TRBV6-5 to TRBJ2-2; 10 positions agree with TRBD2. The V segment lost 5 bases and the J segment 7 bases; nucleotides outside the gene matches: 7. The CDR3 runs to 15 residues. CDR1 and CDR2 (germline): MNHEY, SVGAGI. For the CDR3, the DNA is TGTGCCAGCAGTCGTACTAGCGGGAAGGGCGGGGAGCTGTTTTTT. Protein product: CASSRTSGKGGELFF.

V and J are TRBV28 and TRBJ1-6; D possibly corresponds to TRBD1 (5 bases). The V end lost 7 bases, the J end lost 9 bases, and 25 bases lay between the germline ends. Germline V gene lookup returns CDR1 MDHEN and CDR2 SYDVKM. There are 17 residues in the CDR3. CDR3 amino acids: CASNEPPGESPTSPLHF. In DNA, the CDR3 is TGTGCCAGCAACGAACCCCCGGGGGAATCCCCTACTTCACCCCTCCACTTT.

The chain links TRBV9 to TRBJ1-3; D unclear. The CDR3 length is 15 residues. The V gene lost 4 bases and the J gene lost 0 bases, with 11 bases spanning the gap. In germline, CDR1 is SGDLS, CDR2 YYNGEE. Here the CDR3 DNA reads TGTGCCAGCAGCTTCCTCGGGTTCTCTGGAAACACCATATATTTT. It is translated as CASSFLGFSGNTIYF.

CDR3 protein: CASSEDPGGFIGETQYF. DNA of the CDR3: TGTGCCAGCAGTGAGGACCCGGGGGGCTTTATTGGAGAGACCCAGTACTTC. The J gene is TRBJ2-5, the V gene TRBV6-1, with a possible D match to TRBD2 (7 bases). V was clipped by 3 bases and J by 4 bases, with 21 bases between them. The CDR3 has 17 amino acids. CDR1 is MNHNS, CDR2 SASEGT, per germline.

On this clone: An end of the junction does not agree with germline; a read error may underlie this. The rearrangement links TRBV2 to TRBJ1-1, with 7 bases that match TRBD1. CDR3 length equals 14 residues. In germline, CDR1 is SNHLY, CDR2 FYNNEI. The CDR3 bases are TGTGCCAGCACCCCTATGACAGGGAACCCTGAAGCTTTCTTT. Amino acids: CASTPMTGNPEAFF.

This sequence joins TRBV2 and TRBJ1-1; no firm D call. Looked up from germline, CDR1 is SNHLY and CDR2 is FYNNEI. There are 14 residues in the CDR3. With 6 bases removed from V and 4 bases from J, the gap between germline ends came to 15 bases. The CDR3 region is CASSGSFGSTEAFF. The CDR3 region has the DNA TGTGCCAGCAGCGGAAGCTTCGGGAGCACTGAAGCTTTCTTT.

This rearrangement joins TRBV9 to TRBJ2-1, with 7 bases aligning to TRBD2. Germline CDR1 SGDLS, CDR2 YYNGEE. This CDR3 has 14 amino acids. V lost 2 bases to trimming and J lost 10 bases; unmatched junction nucleotides: 9. The CDR3 protein is CASSVGGLEREQFF. The CDR3 DNA reads TGTGCCAGCAGCGTGGGAGGACTAGAAAGGGAGCAGTTCTTC.

This clone was observed a handful of times. The chain uses TRBV10-3 and TRBJ1-1; 7 nucleotides match TRBD1. Germline CDR1 and CDR2: ENHRY and SYGVKD. Trimming removed 6 bases from V and 11 bases from J; junction bases left unmatched: 15. The CDR3 totals 14 residues. The CDR3 protein is CAIRASGSQGEAFF. CDR3 bases: TGTGCCATCAGGGCTTCTGGGAGTCAGGGGGAGGCTTTCTTT.